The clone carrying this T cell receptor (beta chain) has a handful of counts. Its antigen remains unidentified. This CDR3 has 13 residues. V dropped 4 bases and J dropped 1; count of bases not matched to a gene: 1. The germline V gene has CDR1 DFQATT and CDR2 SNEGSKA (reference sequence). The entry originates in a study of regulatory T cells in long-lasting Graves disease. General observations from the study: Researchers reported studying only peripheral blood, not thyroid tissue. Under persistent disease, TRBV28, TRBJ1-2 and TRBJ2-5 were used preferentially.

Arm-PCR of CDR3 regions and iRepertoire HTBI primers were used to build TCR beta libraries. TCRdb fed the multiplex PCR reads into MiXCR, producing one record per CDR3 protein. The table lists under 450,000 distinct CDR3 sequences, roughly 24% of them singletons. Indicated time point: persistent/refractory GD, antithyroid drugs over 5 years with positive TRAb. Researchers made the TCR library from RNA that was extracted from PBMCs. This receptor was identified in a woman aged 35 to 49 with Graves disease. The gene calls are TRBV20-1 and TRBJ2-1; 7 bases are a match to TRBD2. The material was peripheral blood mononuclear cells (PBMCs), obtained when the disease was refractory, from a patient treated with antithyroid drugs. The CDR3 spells CSATSGSYNEQFF. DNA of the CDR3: TGCAGTGCTACTAGCGGTTCCTACAATGAGCAGTTCTTC.